This record concerns one T cell receptor beta chain sequence. The sample is drawn from a study of OX40 agonist ivuxolimab in advanced cancers. There are 19 residues in the CDR3. Germline V gene data show CDR1 as LGHNA and CDR2 as YSLEER. J gave up 1 base and V 0 bases, and 8 bases lay outside the gene matches. Only in-frame clones appear in the TCRdb table, and some are missing; sequencing was by immunoSEQ multiplex PCR. Altogether approximately 66,000 clones are present, 80% to 90% being singletons, with the ten largest covering roughly 0.75%. This chain connects TRBV4-3 to TRBJ2-6; 8 positions match TRBD1. The clonotype originates from an adult with an advanced solid tumor such as melanoma, head and neck, liver or kidney cancer. The source material was CD4+ or CD8+ T cells sorted from blood, sampled in a trial of the OX40 agonist ivuxolimab. The CDR3 coding sequence is TGCGCCAGCAGCCAAGAGTTGACAGGGGCCAATTCTGGGGCCAACGTCCTGACTTTC. Translating gives CASSQELTGANSGANVLTF.